Listed below are T cell receptor beta chains from one sample, sequenced in a study of early T cells in non-severe SARS-CoV-2 infection. Each CDR3 protein gets one entry after TCRdb re-called the 5' RACE reads with MiXCR. The sample consists of 85,000 to 95,000 distinct CDR3 sequences, 16% of them appearing once. Sequenced material: whole blood, taken at baseline. These receptors came from an adult who was a healthcare worker with PCR-confirmed SARS-CoV-2 infection or an uninfected control (not recorded which). CDR3s include the opening cysteine and the closing phenylalanine or tryptophan. The order of the fields is J gene, D gene, clone size, V gene, CDR3 protein, CDR3 DNA. A D gene is named only where the DNA matches it firmly. Part of the rows lack a size; the others show once, few, many or a class for expanded clones.

J gene: TRBJ2-1; D gene: TRBD2; clone size: many; V gene: TRBV6-2/TRBV6-3; CDR3 protein: CASRREGHNEQFF; CDR3 DNA: TGTGCCAGCAGGCGGGAGGGACACAATGAGCAGTTCTTC
J gene: TRBJ2-1; D gene: NA; clone size: few; V gene: TRBV11-2; CDR3 protein: CASSLRSSSYNEQFF; CDR3 DNA: TGTGCCAGCAGCCTTAGGTCTAGCTCCTACAATGAGCAGTTCTTC
J gene: TRBJ1-3; D gene: NA; clone size: NA; V gene: TRBV5-1; CDR3 protein: CASSLAARNSGNTIYF; CDR3 DNA: TGCGCCAGCAGCTTGGCCGCACGGAACTCTGGAAACACCATATATTTT
J gene: TRBJ2-1; D gene: NA; clone size: few; V gene: TRBV28; CDR3 protein: CATEEDEQFF; CDR3 DNA: TGTGCCACCGAAGAGGATGAGCAGTTCTTC
J gene: TRBJ2-5; D gene: TRBD1; clone size: NA; V gene: TRBV20-1; CDR3 protein: CSARRGGTGMETQYF; CDR3 DNA: TGCAGTGCTCGTAGAGGGGGCACAGGGATGGAGACCCAGTACTTC
J gene: TRBJ1-5; D gene: NA; clone size: NA; V gene: TRBV6-2/TRBV6-3; CDR3 protein: CASSWGGAGQPQHF; CDR3 DNA: TGTGCCAGCAGTTGGGGGGGGGCGGGCCAGCCCCAGCATTTT
J gene: TRBJ2-6; D gene: TRBD1; clone size: NA; V gene: TRBV12-3/TRBV12-4; CDR3 protein: CASSTGDRDTGANVLTF; CDR3 DNA: TGTGCCAGCAGTACAGGGGACAGGGATACTGGGGCCAACGTCCTGACTTTC
J gene: TRBJ2-5; D gene: TRBD1; clone size: few; V gene: TRBV12-3/TRBV12-4; CDR3 protein: CASSILGQQETQYF; CDR3 DNA: TGTGCCAGCAGCATCCTGGGACAGCAAGAGACCCAGTACTTC
J gene: TRBJ2-1; D gene: NA; clone size: few; V gene: TRBV6-2/TRBV6-3; CDR3 protein: CASRLGGNNEQFF; CDR3 DNA: TGTGCCAGCAGACTAGGGGGGAACAATGAGCAGTTCTTC
J gene: TRBJ2-7; D gene: NA; clone size: few; V gene: TRBV3-1; CDR3 protein: CASSRSSYHEQYF; CDR3 DNA: TGTGCCAGCAGCCGATCTAGTTACCACGAGCAGTACTTC
J gene: TRBJ1-5; D gene: NA; clone size: few; V gene: TRBV20-1; CDR3 protein: CSARRAGQPQHF; CDR3 DNA: TGCAGTGCTAGAAGGGCGGGACAGCCCCAGCATTTT
J gene: TRBJ2-4; D gene: NA; clone size: NA; V gene: TRBV5-1; CDR3 protein: CASSSTRENIQYF; CDR3 DNA: TGCGCCAGCAGCTCCACCAGGGAAAACATTCAGTACTTC
J gene: TRBJ1-6; D gene: TRBD1; clone size: few; V gene: TRBV20-1; CDR3 protein: CSARTGANSPLHF; CDR3 DNA: TGCAGTGCAAGGACAGGGGCAAATTCACCCCTCCACTTT
J gene: TRBJ2-7; D gene: TRBD1; clone size: many; V gene: TRBV2; CDR3 protein: CASRGDSYEQYF; CDR3 DNA: TGTGCCAGCAGGGGGGACAGCTACGAGCAGTACTTC
J gene: TRBJ1-5; D gene: NA; clone size: few; V gene: TRBV12-3/TRBV12-4; CDR3 protein: CASRRTDNQPQHF; CDR3 DNA: TGTGCCAGCAGACGGACAGACAATCAGCCCCAGCATTTT
J gene: TRBJ1-1; D gene: TRBD1; clone size: few; V gene: TRBV18; CDR3 protein: CASSPPINRGFWNTEAFF; CDR3 DNA: TGTGCCAGCTCACCACCGATAAACAGGGGGTTTTGGAACACTGAAGCTTTCTTT
J gene: TRBJ2-2; D gene: TRBD2; clone size: few; V gene: TRBV3-1; CDR3 protein: CASSQTLAGTGELFF; CDR3 DNA: TGTGCCAGCAGCCAAACACTAGCGGGAACCGGGGAGCTGTTTTTT
J gene: TRBJ2-3; D gene: NA; clone size: NA; V gene: TRBV12-3/TRBV12-4; CDR3 protein: CASSPRDTRGTDTQYF; CDR3 DNA: TGTGCCAGCAGTCCCCGGGACACCCGAGGCACAGATACGCAGTATTTT
J gene: TRBJ1-1; D gene: NA; clone size: few; V gene: TRBV28; CDR3 protein: CASSLIGLDTEAFF; CDR3 DNA: TGTGCCAGCAGTTTAATAGGGTTGGACACTGAAGCTTTCTTT
J gene: TRBJ2-3; D gene: NA; clone size: many; V gene: TRBV2; CDR3 protein: CARGAKDGGHTDTQYF; CDR3 DNA: TGTGCCAGAGGGGCCAAGGACGGCGGGCACACAGATACGCAGTATTTT
J gene: TRBJ1-5; D gene: NA; clone size: NA; V gene: TRBV28; CDR3 protein: CASSFDPSRQPQHF; CDR3 DNA: TGTGCCAGCAGTTTTGACCCGAGCCGTCAGCCCCAGCATTTT
J gene: TRBJ2-7; D gene: NA; clone size: NA; V gene: TRBV21-1; CDR3 protein: CASGGLEQYF; CDR3 DNA: TGTGCCAGCGGAGGTCTTGAGCAGTACTTC